One and the same sample provided the 28 T cell receptor beta chains below, sequenced in a study of blood T cell repertoires in COVID-19. Sequencing used immunoSEQ multiplex PCR; TCRdb keeps in-frame clones, though not all of them. The sample shows some 140,000 clones, around 81% of them seen only once. Specimen: peripheral blood. These receptors came from a woman aged 60-75 years with active or convalescent COVID-19.

V is TRBV27 and J is TRBJ1-1; unclear D gene. Germline assignment: CDR1 MNHEY and CDR2 SMNVEV (reference sequence). The CDR3 is made up of 15 amino acids. The germline V and J ends were trimmed by 5 bases and 4 bases, with 17 bases remaining between them. CDR3 sequence reads: CASSALLGGFTEAFF. The CDR3 DNA is TGTGCCAGCAGTGCTCTGCTGGGAGGGTTCACTGAAGCTTTCTTT.

The rearrangement uses TRBV2 and TRBJ2-3; D might be TRBD1 (6 bases). Germline values: CDR1 SNHLY, CDR2 FYNNEI. The ends were cut back, 5 bases at V and 2 bases at J, with 11 bases in the middle. The length of the CDR3 is 14 residues. The CDR3 bases are TGTGCCAGCAGTTCGACAGGATTCACAGATACGCAGTATTTT. Protein: CASSSTGFTDTQYF.

The chain combines TRBV28 with TRBJ2-3; 8 bases are shared with TRBD1. This CDR3 is built from 13 residues. From germline, CDR1 is MDHEN and CDR2 SYDVKM. With V trimmed by 5 bases and J by 4 bases, 2 bases remained unmatched. The CDR3 DNA reads as TGTGCCAGCAGTCTGGACAGGGCAGATACGCAGTATTTT. This sequence encodes CASSLDRADTQYF.

The J gene is TRBJ1-5, the V gene TRBV6-1; tentative D call: TRBD1 (6 bases). There are 13 residues in the CDR3. Looked up from germline, CDR1 is MNHNS and CDR2 is SASEGT. The V end was cut by 2 bases, the J end by 4 bases, with 6 bases between. The CDR3 region is CASSERGNQPQHF. The CDR3 DNA sequence: TGTGCCAGCAGTGAAAGGGGGAATCAGCCCCAGCATTTT.

This sequence joins TRBV3-1 (or the pseudogene TRBV3-2) and TRBJ2-2, with D unresolved. Germline V gene data show CDR1 as LGHDT and CDR2 as YNNKEL (reference sequence). The CDR3 spans 13 residues. V lost 4 bases and J 6 bases, leaving 9 bases between the germline ends. Written as DNA, the CDR3 is TGTGCCAGCAGCCCCCTTCGAGCCGGGGAGCTGTTTTTT. This translates into CASSPLRAGELFF.

The gene calls are TRBV5-1 and TRBJ2-2; 7 nucleotides match TRBD1. The CDR3 covers 17 residues. The germline V gene has CDR1 SGHRS and CDR2 YFSETQ. Germline trimming cut 1 base from V and 5 bases from J; bases unmatched to any gene: 11. CDR3 loop: CASSLTPTGADTGELFF. DNA for the CDR3: TGCGCCAGCAGCTTGACCCCCACAGGGGCGGATACCGGGGAGCTGTTTTTT.

The V and J genes are TRBV27 and TRBJ2-1; D is perhaps TRBD2 (5 bases). V was clipped by 5 bases and J by 9 bases, with 11 bases between them. Germline CDR1 is MNHEY and CDR2 is SMNVEV (reference sequence). The CDR3 totals 12 residues. CDR3 sequence: CASSPARGEQFF. The CDR3 DNA follows: TGTGCCAGCAGTCCCGCCCGGGGTGAGCAGTTCTTC.

The chain's CDR3 is CASSLDIPGTEAFF. DNA for the CDR3: TGTGCCAGCAGTCTGGACATCCCGGGCACTGAAGCTTTCTTT. This chain uses TRBV2 with TRBJ1-1; D may be TRBD1 (5 bases). Germline CDR1 SNHLY, CDR2 FYNNEI. The CDR3 consists of 14 residues. Trimming removed 5 bases at V and 4 bases at J, with 14 bases between.

The gene calls are TRBV2 and TRBJ2-5, with 10 bases that match TRBD2. CDR3 length: 15 residues. Looked up from germline, CDR1 is SNHLY and CDR2 is FYNNEI. V trimming: 6 bases; J trimming: 3 bases; junction bases outside the gene matches: 7. CDR3 bases: TGTGCCAGCAGGAGAGGACTAGCGGCTAAAGAGACCCAGTACTTC. Its protein is CASRRGLAAKETQYF.

The rearrangement links TRBV28 to TRBJ2-7, with 9 bases fitting TRBD1. The V gene end was trimmed by 5 bases and the J gene end by 6 bases; junction bases not matched to a gene: 11. The germline gives CDR1 MDHEN, CDR2 SYDVKM. The CDR3 is 15 amino acids. DNA for the CDR3: TGTGCCAGCAGTCTTACCCGGGGACAGGGTTCCGAGCAGTACGTC. Translated: CASSLTRGQGSEQYV.

The J gene is TRBJ2-3, the V gene TRBV11-2, with 11 bases identical to TRBD2. Germline values: CDR1 SGHAT, CDR2 FQNNGV. The CDR3 spans 15 residues. Trimming removed 3 bases from V and 6 bases from J; junction bases left unmatched: 5. The DNA for the CDR3 is TGTGCCAGCAGCTTTAGCGGGGGGGCAGTCGATACGCAGTATTTT. Translating gives CASSFSGGAVDTQYF. Looking up the rest from reference TRBV11-2 and TRBJ2-3 gives the full variable domain: EAGVAQSPRYKIIEKRQSVAFWCNPISGHATLYWYQQILGQGPKLLIQFQNNGVVDDSQLPKDRFSAERLKGVDSTLKIQPAKLEDSAVYLCASSFSGGAVDTQYFGPGTRLTVL.

The CDR3 reads CASRTSGQRYGYTF. CDR3 nucleotide sequence: TGTGCCAGCAGGACATCGGGACAGAGATATGGCTACACCTTC. V and J are TRBV6-5 and TRBJ1-2; 7 positions agree with TRBD1. V gave up 6 bases and J gave up 5 bases; unmatched junction bases: 9. The germline V gene encodes CDR1 MNHEY and CDR2 SVGAGI. The CDR3 covers 14 residues.

The V call is TRBV28, the J call TRBJ1-5, with 9 bases fitting TRBD1. J lost 7 bases, V lost 2 bases, and 9 bases had no gene match. The CDR3 is made up of 16 amino acids. CDR1 is MDHEN, CDR2 SYDVKM, per germline. Written as DNA, the CDR3 is TGTGCCAGCAGTTTAATAAAGGGGACAGGGAAACAGCCCCAGCATTTT. Amino acids: CASSLIKGTGKQPQHF.

The V gene is TRBV7-2, the J gene TRBJ2-5; D is perhaps TRBD1 (6 bases). V was trimmed by 1 base and J by 4 bases, leaving 10 bases between them. Per germline, CDR1 SGHTA and CDR2 FQGNSA. The length of the CDR3 is 14 residues. The CDR3 DNA reads as TGTGCCAGCAGCTTAGGGGGGCTCCGAGAGACCCAGTACTTC. Translation: CASSLGGLRETQYF.

The chain recombines TRBV3-1 (or the pseudogene TRBV3-2) with TRBJ2-5, with TRBD1 matching 10 bases. The junction had 12 bases not matched to a gene; V was cut back by 5 bases and J by 0 bases. Germline V CDR1 and CDR2: LGHDT, YNNKEL (reference sequence). This CDR3 region has 18 residues. CDR3 amino acids: CASSSRRRGQGYQETQYF. DNA for the CDR3: TGTGCCAGCAGCTCAAGACGACGGGGACAGGGGTACCAAGAGACCCAGTACTTC.

As regards this clone: One end of the junction does not line up with germline, which may come from a read error. The CDR3, as DNA: TGTGCCAGCAGCCTAGCGACAGGGGGCGCCCAAGGGACCCAGTACTTC. This sequence encodes CASSLATGGAQGTQYF. The chain is built from TRBV7-8 and TRBJ2-5; TRBD1 agrees at 10 bases. The CDR3 sequence is 16 residues long. The germline gives CDR1 SGHVS, CDR2 FQNEAQ.

The rearrangement links TRBV6-5 to TRBJ1-5, with D unclear. The CDR3 contains 12 residues. Per the germline V gene, CDR1 is MNHEY and CDR2 is SVGAGI. Trimming removed 6 bases at V and 3 bases at J, with 6 bases between. CDR3 loop: CASRQPNQPQHF. For the CDR3, the DNA is TGTGCCAGCAGACAGCCCAATCAGCCCCAGCATTTT.

This chain uses TRBV10-3 with TRBJ2-2; 10 nucleotides align to TRBD1. The CDR3 runs 16 residues. Germline-derived CDR1 and CDR2 are ENHRY and SYGVKD. The ends lost 3 bases at V and 4 bases at J; junction bases unmatched: 5. CDR3 nucleotide sequence: TGTGCCATCAGTGAACGGACAGGGGGAGGCACCGGGGAGCTGTTTTTT. Translation: CAISERTGGGTGELFF.

V is TRBV2 and J is TRBJ1-2; the D gene is possibly TRBD1 (6 bases). The CDR3 loop spans 13 amino acids. Trimming took off 0 bases at V and 8 bases at J, with 10 bases between the two ends. The germline V gene encodes CDR1 SNHLY and CDR2 FYNNEI. The CDR3 bases are TGTGCCAGCAGTGAAGCAGGGGGAATCGGCTACACCTTC. Translated, it gives CASSEAGGIGYTF.

This clone appeared a single time. The genes are TRBV9 and TRBJ1-5; a possible D gene is TRBD1 (5 bases). Trimming took 7 bases from V and 5 from J, leaving 22 bases between them. The germline gives CDR1 SGDLS, CDR2 YYNGEE. The CDR3 length is 16 residues. The CDR3 DNA reads as TGTGCCAGCCGCCCGGGTGGGGGGGGAAACGATCAGCCCCAGCATTTT. Encoded protein: CASRPGGGGNDQPQHF.

The rearrangement joins TRBV19 to TRBJ2-3; a weak D match, TRBD2 (5 bases). The germline V gene encodes CDR1 LNHDA and CDR2 SQIVND (reference sequence). This CDR3 comprises 16 residues. With 5 bases removed from V and 4 bases from J, the gap between germline ends came to 19 bases. CDR3 coding DNA: TGTGCCAGTAGTTTCTACGGTGGAAGAGGGCCAGATACGCAGTATTTT. Protein: CASSFYGGRGPDTQYF.

The V gene is TRBV3-1 (or the pseudogene TRBV3-2), the J gene TRBJ1-4; D not resolved. Germline V lookup: CDR1 LGHDT, CDR2 YNNKEL (reference sequence). Trimming cost V 3 bases and J 0 bases, with 14 bases left between them. The CDR3 runs to 17 residues. Written as DNA, the CDR3 is TGTGCCAGCAGCCAGAACCCCATCGGGTCAACTAATGAAAAACTGTTTTTT. It specifies CASSQNPIGSTNEKLFF.

This rearrangement joins TRBV7-2 to TRBJ2-2, with 8 bases fitting TRBD2. Germline V gene data show CDR1 as SGHTA and CDR2 as FQGNSA. CDR3 length: 15 amino acids. Trimming took 1 base from V and 9 from J; bases not matched to a gene: 7. The CDR3 reads CASSLGPSGPRELFF. CDR3 nucleotides: TGTGCCAGCAGCTTAGGTCCTAGCGGGCCACGGGAGCTGTTTTTT. Supplemented by reference TRBV7-2 and TRBJ2-2, the full variable domain reads GAGVSQSPSNKVTEKGKDVELRCDPISGHTALYWYRQSLGQGLEFLIYFQGNSAPDKSGLPSDRFSAERTGGSVSTLTIQRTQQEDSAVYLCASSLGPSGPRELFFGEGSRLTVL.

The chain carries TRBV28 and TRBJ1-1, with D perhaps TRBD1 (6 bases). CDR3 length: 15 residues. V was pared by 7 bases and J by 0 bases, with 15 bases between. CDR1 and CDR2 (germline): MDHEN, SYDVKM. The CDR3 protein is CASTGVGQMNTEAFF. The DNA for the CDR3 is TGTGCCAGCACCGGGGTAGGACAGATGAACACTGAAGCTTTCTTT.

The V and J genes are TRBV7-7 and TRBJ2-1; TRBD1 agrees at 7 bases. V was clipped by 1 base and J by 7 bases; unmatched bases: 16. The CDR3 is 18 residues long. Germline CDR1 is SSHAT and CDR2 is FNYEAQ (reference sequence). The CDR3 loop reads CASSLGYSTGILQNEQFF. DNA for the CDR3: TGTGCCAGCAGCTTAGGATACTCGACAGGGATTCTACAGAATGAGCAGTTCTTC.

This sequence joins TRBV21-1 and TRBJ1-4; no DNA check was done on the table's D call, TRBD1. TRBV21-1 has pseudogene status. The CDR3 loop spans 15 amino acids. The CDR3 spells CASSARQGVNEKLFF. The CDR3 DNA reads TGTGCCAGCAGCGCCCGACAGGGAGTAAATGAAAAACTGTTTTTT.

This clone was seen only once. CDR3 in DNA: TGTGCCAGCAGTTACTCCTCTTCGGGAGGTAATGAAAAACTGTTTTTT. Its protein is CASSYSSSGGNEKLFF. The chain uses TRBV6-6 and TRBJ1-4, with D hard to call. Germline CDR1 is MNHNY and CDR2 is SVGAGI (reference sequence). The V end was cut by 0 bases, the J end by 4 bases, with 12 bases between. This CDR3 is built from 16 residues.

This chain links TRBV6-1 with TRBJ2-7; unclear D gene. The CDR3 has 14 residues. V lost 1 base and J lost 2, with 9 bases in between. CDR1 is MNHNS and CDR2 is SASEGT in the germline V gene. The CDR3 loop is CASSEELDPYEQYV. As DNA, the CDR3 is TGTGCCAGCAGTGAAGAGCTAGATCCCTACGAGCAGTACGTC.